Below are 8 T cell receptor beta chains sequenced from a single sample in a study of Ad26.COV2.S vaccination and SARS-CoV-2 variants. The table came from immunoSEQ multiplex PCR; TCRdb's copy has only in-frame clones and leaves some out. The top ten clones hold around 6.1% of a sample with some 180,000 clones, 87% of them seen once. This sample comprised peripheral blood, obtained after recovery from COVID-19. All receptors come from a human donor who had recovered from COVID-19.

The V and J genes are TRBV7-2 and TRBJ2-7, with 8 bases identical to TRBD2. The CDR3 has 17 amino acids. V dropped 1 base and J dropped 4; count of bases not matched to a gene: 12. Germline CDR1 is SGHTA and CDR2 is FQGNSA. CDR3 sequence reads: CASSLGFGAGVKYEQYF. The CDR3 DNA follows: TGTGCCAGCAGCTTAGGTTTCGGAGCGGGAGTTAAGTACGAGCAGTACTTC.

The V call is TRBV6-5, the J call TRBJ2-7; 7 bases agree with TRBD1. This CDR3 region has 15 residues. Germline assignment: CDR1 MNHEY and CDR2 SVGAGI. The V gene end was trimmed by 2 bases and the J gene end by 0 bases; junction bases not matched to a gene: 4. In DNA, the CDR3 is TGTGCCAGCAGTTACAGGGACAGTATCTCCTACGAGCAGTACTTC. Protein product: CASSYRDSISYEQYF.

This chain links TRBV28 with TRBJ1-1, with TRBD1 matching over 8 bases. With V trimmed by 6 bases and J by 5 bases, 8 bases remained unmatched. The germline V gene encodes CDR1 MDHEN and CDR2 SYDVKM. The CDR3 contains 14 residues. Here the CDR3 reads CASSPTGDGTEAFF. Written as DNA, the CDR3 is TGTGCCAGCAGCCCGACAGGGGATGGGACTGAAGCTTTCTTT.

The chain carries TRBV7-9 and TRBJ1-1; perhaps TRBD1 as D (6 bases). V gave up 6 bases and J gave up 7 bases, with 15 bases separating them. CDR3 size: 13 residues. In germline, CDR1 is SEHNR, CDR2 FQNEAQ (reference sequence). The CDR3 DNA reads as TGTGCCAGCAGTTCATCACCAGGGGTTGAAGCTTTCTTT. Amino acids: CASSSSPGVEAFF. Full variable domain (missing parts from reference TRBV7-9 and TRBJ1-1): DTGVSQNPRHKITKRGQNVTFRCDPISEHNRLYWYRQTLGQGPEFLTYFQNEAQLEKSRLLSDRFSAERPKGSFSTLEIQRTEQGDSAMYLCASSSSPGVEAFFGQGTRLTVV.

The rearrangement uses TRBV7-2 and TRBJ2-3; D could derive from TRBD1 or TRBD2 (5 bases each). Germline V gene lookup returns CDR1 SGHTA and CDR2 FQGNSA. The ends were cut back, 0 bases at V and 6 bases at J, with 10 bases in the middle. This CDR3 is built from 14 residues. CDR3 loop: CASSLARWGDTQYF. CDR3 bases: TGTGCCAGCAGCTTAGCTCGTTGGGGGGATACGCAGTATTTT.

J is TRBJ2-7 and V is TRBV5-1; TRBD1 matches 11 bases. Trimming at V came to 3 bases and at J to 2 bases, leaving 1 base not matched to a gene. Germline V gene sequence: CDR1 SGHRS, CDR2 YFSETQ. The CDR3 totals 14 residues. In DNA, the CDR3 is TGCGCCAGCAGCTCGGACAGGGGGCCCTACGAGCAGTACTTC. Residues: CASSSDRGPYEQYF. Full variable domain (outside the CDR3, taken from reference TRBV5-1 and TRBJ2-7): KAGVTQTPRYLIKTRGQQVTLSCSPISGHRSVSWYQQTPGQGLQFLFEYFSETQRNKGNFPGRFSGRQFSNSRSEMNVSTLELGDSALYLCASSSDRGPYEQYFGPGTRLTVT.

This sequence joins TRBV6-5 and TRBJ1-1, with D possibly TRBD1 on 6 matching bases. This CDR3 region has 15 residues. Looked up from germline, CDR1 is MNHEY and CDR2 is SVGAGI. Trimming removed 4 bases at V and 6 bases at J, with 18 bases between. The DNA for the CDR3 is TGTGCCAGCAGTTCCGAGGGACATAGGAAGGCTGAAGCTTTCTTT. Protein: CASSSEGHRKAEAFF.

CDR3 loop: CASSTQGGVYGYTF. CDR3 in DNA: TGTGCCAGCAGTACCCAGGGGGGGGTCTATGGCTACACCTTC. The chain joins TRBV6-6 to TRBJ1-2; 7 bases fit TRBD1. Germline assignment: CDR1 MNHNY and CDR2 SVGAGI (reference sequence). J was trimmed by 4 bases and V by 5 bases; bases with no gene match: 7. The CDR3 sequence is 14 residues long.